This TCR beta chain emerged from a study of OX40 agonist ivuxolimab in advanced cancers. At the level of the study: Intravenous ivuxolimab was administered to patients every 2 weeks at 0.01 to 10 mg/kg.

Some clones are missing from TCRdb's copy, which holds only in-frame ones; the method was immunoSEQ multiplex PCR. The sample includes some 39,000 clones, around 87% of them seen just once. The CDR3 extends over 11 amino acids. The V end was cut by 6 bases, the J end by 5 bases, with 10 bases between. Germline V lookup: CDR1 DFQATT, CDR2 SNEGSKA (reference sequence). This sample comprised CD4+ or CD8+ T cells sorted from blood, obtained in a trial of the OX40 agonist ivuxolimab. This chain joins TRBV20-1 and TRBJ2-5; D gene ambiguous. This clonotype originated in an adult with an advanced solid tumor such as melanoma, head and neck, liver or kidney cancer. The CDR3 nucleotides read TGCAGTGCGACCCTGGGGGAGACCCAGTACTTC. It is translated as CSATLGETQYF.